This T cell receptor beta chain is from a study of blood T cell repertoires in COVID-19 (dated by TCRdb to the early 2020s). Study-level background: The collaborator samples originated in the United States, Italy and Spain and spanned the acute and convalescent phases of COVID-19. The prospective study material was composed of cDNA or gDNA derived from T cells, B-cell-depleted T cells, or PBMCs. The dataset comprised deeply sampled blood TCRbeta repertoires from subjects exposed to, actively infected with, or recovered from COVID-19. The repertoires were released in a freely available public database meant as a resource for research on the immune response to SARS-CoV-2. The samples were drawn from the first 160 participants of the ongoing ImmuneRACE study and from 950 to 1,500 subjects provided by 6 global collaborators. Sample metadata almost always included a de-identified subject ID, COVID-19 status, age in years and sex. HLA class I and class II types, where available, came from metadata supplied by the sample provider rather than from assay-based typing. What the study reported, not specific to this receptor: Clinical and demographic metadata were provided uncurated, with the amount varying by source and participant.

The immunoSEQ Assay, a bias-controlled multiplex PCR, was used to amplify TCRbeta CDR3 regions from genomic DNA. In the source study's methods: The number of nucleated cells in each sample was estimated from the amplification of reference gene primers within the assay. To quantify the absolute abundance of each unique TCRbeta CDR3 rearrangement, sequence reads were collapsed and filtered. Productive Simpson clonality was computed per sample as the square root of Simpson's diversity index over productive rearrangements. TCRdb took over this immuneACCESS table, retaining in-frame rearrangements with V and J assigned. Such tables are incomplete; in checked studies, under half of the missing clones stem from an unresolved V gene, and the remainder is unexplained. V, J and clone size are those of that table, while D and trimming were read from the DNA. This sample holds approximately 400,000 clones; roughly 86% were observed only once. The biggest ten clones account for roughly 1.2% of the sample.

A note on this clone: Its antigen target is currently unknown. Nothing much larger sits one base from this clone, and base qualities are not available.

The germline V gene (reference sequence) specifies LGHDT as CDR1 and YNNKEL as CDR2. The CDR3, cysteine through phenylalanine, is 15 amino acids long. Only the CDR3 portion is preserved as DNA: 45 bases, with reading frame beginning at the first base. The V and J ends are trimmed by 3 bases and 9 bases, leaving 21 bases between them. Each collaborating institution followed its own protocols to collect whole blood in K2EDTA tubes. Collaborator samples were shipped for TCRbeta analysis as frozen whole blood, isolated PBMCs, or DNA extracted from either sample type. The sequence links TRBV3-1 (or the pseudogene TRBV3-2) to TRBJ2-7, with TRBD2 as a weak D call on 6 bases. Input material: peripheral blood. This sequence was found in a human donor with acute or convalescent COVID-19. The donor label of this sample is uncertain. Read as DNA, the sequence is TGTGCCAGCAGCCACTACACGACTAGTCCCGGGGTGCAGTACTTC. Its translation is CASSHYTTSPGVQYF.